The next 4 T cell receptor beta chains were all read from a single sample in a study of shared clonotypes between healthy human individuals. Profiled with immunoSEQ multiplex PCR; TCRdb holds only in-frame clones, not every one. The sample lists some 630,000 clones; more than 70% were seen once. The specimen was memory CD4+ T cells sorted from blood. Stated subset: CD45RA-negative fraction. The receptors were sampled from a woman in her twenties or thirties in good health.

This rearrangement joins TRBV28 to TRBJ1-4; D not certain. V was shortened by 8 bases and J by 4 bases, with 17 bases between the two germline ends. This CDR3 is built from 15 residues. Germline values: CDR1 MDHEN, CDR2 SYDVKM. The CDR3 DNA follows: TGTGCCAGCCGAATAAACGTGCGTGTTAATGAAAAACTGTTTTTT. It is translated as CASRINVRVNEKLFF.

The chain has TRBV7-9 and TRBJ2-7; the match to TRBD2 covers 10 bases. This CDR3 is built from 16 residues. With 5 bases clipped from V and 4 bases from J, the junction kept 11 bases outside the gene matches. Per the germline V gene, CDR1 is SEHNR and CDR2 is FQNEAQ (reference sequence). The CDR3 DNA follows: TGTGCCAGCAGCCAAGATCAAGCGGGAGGGGGGTACGAGCAGTACTTC. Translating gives CASSQDQAGGGYEQYF. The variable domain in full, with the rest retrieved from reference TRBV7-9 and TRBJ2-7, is DTGVSQNPRHKITKRGQNVTFRCDPISEHNRLYWYRQTLGQGPEFLTYFQNEAQLEKSRLLSDRFSAERPKGSFSTLEIQRTEQGDSAMYLCASSQDQAGGGYEQYFGPGTRLTVT.

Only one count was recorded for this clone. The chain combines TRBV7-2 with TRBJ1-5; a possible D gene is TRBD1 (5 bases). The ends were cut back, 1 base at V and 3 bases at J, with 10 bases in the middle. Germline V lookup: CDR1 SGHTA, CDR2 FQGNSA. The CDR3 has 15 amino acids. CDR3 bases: TGTGCCAGCAGCTTAGAGGGGAATTACAATCAGCCCCAGCATTTT. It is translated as CASSLEGNYNQPQHF.

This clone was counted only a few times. DNA for the CDR3: TGTGCCAGCAAAATAGCGGTGAACACCGGGGAGCTGTTTTTT. Protein sequence: CASKIAVNTGELFF. The chain employs TRBV28 and TRBJ2-2, with TRBD2 as a possible D gene (6 bases). CDR1 is MDHEN and CDR2 is SYDVKM in the germline V gene. Between the trimmed V and J ends, which lost 7 bases and 1 base, there was a span of 10 bases. The CDR3 has 14 amino acids.